These 28 T cell receptor beta chains were sequenced from one sample in a study of cytomegalovirus exposure and HLA in healthy donors. Amplification used 60 Vbeta primers and 13 Jbeta primers. Libraries were prepared by immunoSEQ multiplex PCR; TCRdb keeps only in-frame clonotypes and omits some of them. The sample's table shows some 120,000 clones. Sample: PBMCs. The receptors derive from a man between 35 and 55 years old in good health and CMV-seropositive.

This rearrangement joins TRBV2 to TRBJ2-7; 9 nucleotides match TRBD1. This CDR3 region has 14 residues. The ends lost 3 bases at V and 3 bases at J; junction bases unmatched: 3. CDR1 is SNHLY and CDR2 is FYNNEI in the germline V gene. CDR3 residues: CASSDGDRVYEQYF. The CDR3 nucleotides read TGTGCCAGCAGTGATGGGGACAGGGTCTACGAGCAGTACTTC. Complete variable domain (other parts from reference TRBV2 and TRBJ2-7): EPEVTQTPSHQVTQMGQEVILRCVPISNHLYFYWYRQILGQKVEFLVSFYNNEISEKSEIFDDQFSVERPDGSNFTLKIRSTKLEDSAMYFCASSDGDRVYEQYFGPGTRLTVT.

With regard to this clone: Other nucleotide sequences from this sample produce the same CDR3. The chain links TRBV4-2 to TRBJ1-4; the match to TRBD1 covers 8 bases. Germline CDR1 reads LGHNA; CDR2 reads YNFKEQ. Trimming at V came to 3 bases and at J to 5 bases, leaving 5 bases not matched to a gene. The CDR3 totals 15 residues. Here the CDR3 reads CASSQEGTGNEKLFF. CDR3 DNA sequence: TGTGCCAGCAGCCAGGAAGGGACAGGCAATGAAAAACTGTTTTTT.

This chain uses TRBV10-1 with TRBJ2-4; TRBD1 matches 9 bases. The germline gives CDR1 WNHNN, CDR2 SYGVQD (reference sequence). Losses at the gene ends were 8 bases for V and 0 bases for J; bases not matched to a gene: 20. The CDR3 consists of 20 residues. CDR3 loop: CASVEGSGTGLFLAKNIQYF. Here the CDR3 DNA reads TGCGCCAGCGTCGAGGGATCCGGGACAGGGTTATTCCTAGCCAAAAACATTCAGTACTTC.

V and J are TRBV18 and TRBJ2-7; the D gene is possibly TRBD1 (6 bases). Trimming cost V 1 base and J 6 bases, with 13 bases left between them. Looked up from germline, CDR1 is KGHSH and CDR2 is LQKENI. This CDR3 spans 14 amino acids. CDR3 amino acids: CASSPLEGVGEQYF. The DNA for the CDR3 is TGTGCCAGCTCACCACTAGAGGGGGTTGGCGAGCAGTACTTC. Full variable domain (remainder filled in from reference TRBV18 and TRBJ2-7): NAGVMQNPRHLVRRRGQEARLRCSPMKGHSHVYWYRQLPEEGLKFMVYLQKENIIDESGMPKERFSAEFPKEGPSILRIQQVVRGDSAAYFCASSPLEGVGEQYFGPGTRLTVT.

The chain has TRBV5-1 and TRBJ2-5, with 9 bases that match TRBD2. CDR3 length: 16 amino acids. The V and J ends lost 4 bases and 2 bases, in that order; junction bases with no gene match: 9. CDR1 and CDR2 (germline): SGHRS, YFSETQ. Written as DNA, the CDR3 is TGCGCCAGCAGCCGGACTAGCGACGGCCCGCAAGAGACCCAGTACTTC. It yields the protein CASSRTSDGPQETQYF.

The V call is TRBV19, the J call TRBJ1-5; D is possibly TRBD1 (6 bases). V was pared by 6 bases and J by 7 bases, with 13 bases between. The CDR3 runs to 13 residues. CDR1 is LNHDA, CDR2 SQIVND, per germline (reference sequence). The CDR3 protein is CASSHRATQPQHF. In DNA, the CDR3 is TGTGCCAGTAGCCACAGGGCCACACAGCCCCAGCATTTT.

The V call is TRBV5-1, the J call TRBJ1-1, with 10 nucleotides matching TRBD1. The CDR3 consists of 15 residues. The germline V gene encodes CDR1 SGHRS and CDR2 YFSETQ. V lost 0 bases, J lost 5 bases, and 4 bases stayed unmatched. The chain's CDR3 is CASSLARQGATEAFF. CDR3 sequence (DNA): TGCGCCAGCAGCTTGGCCAGACAGGGGGCGACTGAAGCTTTCTTT.

The chain combines TRBV5-6 with TRBJ2-7; 9 bases are shared with TRBD1. Per the germline V gene, CDR1 is SGHDT and CDR2 is YYEEEE. V lost 4 bases, J lost 2 bases, and 7 bases stayed unmatched. The CDR3 is 15 amino acids. CDR3 amino acids: CASSRGQGLPYEQYF. As DNA, the CDR3 is TGTGCCAGCAGCCGGGGACAGGGCCTCCCCTACGAGCAGTACTTC.

The J gene is TRBJ2-7, the V gene TRBV7-2, with D possibly matching TRBD1 (5 bases). Trimming cost V 0 bases and J 3 bases, with 12 bases left between them. This CDR3 region has 15 residues. CDR1 is SGHTA, CDR2 FQGNSA, per germline. In DNA form, the CDR3 reads TGTGCCAGCAGCTTAGCGCTCATGGGGCGCTACGAGCAGTACTTC. Its translation: CASSLALMGRYEQYF.

This rearrangement joins TRBV7-2 to TRBJ2-6; D may be TRBD1 (6 bases). The germline V gene encodes CDR1 SGHTA and CDR2 FQGNSA. V shed 8 bases and J shed 8 bases, with 13 bases lying between them. This CDR3 comprises 13 residues. CDR3 sequence reads: CASGQGIPNVLTF. CDR3 DNA: TGTGCCAGCGGGCAGGGGATTCCCAACGTCCTGACTTTC.

The gene calls are TRBV2 and TRBJ1-5, with 8 bases identical to TRBD1. The CDR3 runs 14 residues. V shed 4 bases and J 6 bases; nucleotides not matched to a gene: 5. CDR1 and CDR2 from the germline V gene are SNHLY and FYNNEI. The CDR3 DNA reads TGTGCCAGCAGTGCCAGGGGGCAAGTTCAGCCCCAGCATTTT. Residues: CASSARGQVQPQHF.

The genes are TRBV18 and TRBJ2-4, with D perhaps TRBD1 (5 bases). This CDR3 has 16 residues. The V gene's germline CDR1 is KGHSH and CDR2 LQKENI. V lost 4 bases to trimming and J lost 1 base, with 14 bases between them. The CDR3 region is CASSHLGEGAKNIQYF. The CDR3 nucleotides read TGTGCCAGCTCACACCTAGGGGAAGGGGCCAAAAACATTCAGTACTTC.

The chain recombines TRBV10-3 with TRBJ2-2, with a possible D match to TRBD1 (6 bases). In germline, CDR1 is ENHRY, CDR2 SYGVKD. V dropped 7 bases and J dropped 1 base, with 13 bases sitting between them. The CDR3 sequence is 15 residues long. CDR3 in DNA: TGTGCCATCACTGATCCGGGACAGAACACCGGGGAGCTGTTTTTT. Translating gives CAITDPGQNTGELFF.

The gene calls are TRBV28 and TRBJ2-5, with D uncertain. Germline CDR1 and CDR2: MDHEN and SYDVKM. V lost 5 bases to trimming and J lost 2 bases, with 3 bases between them. The CDR3 length is 11 residues. The CDR3 spells CASSPQETQYF. The CDR3, as DNA: TGTGCCAGCAGTCCACAAGAGACCCAGTACTTC. The variable domain in full, completed from reference TRBV28 and TRBJ2-5, reads DVKVTQSSRYLVKRTGEKVFLECVQDMDHENMFWYRQDPGLGLRLIYFSYDVKMKEKGDIPEGYSVSREKKERFSLILESASTNQTSMYLCASSPQETQYFGPGTRLLVL.

This chain links TRBV15 with TRBJ2-3; possibly TRBD2 for D (6 bases). The V and J ends lost 3 bases and 5 bases respectively, with 6 bases between them. This CDR3 is built from 12 residues. Germline V gives CDR1 LNHNV, CDR2 YYDKDF (reference sequence). In DNA, the CDR3 is TGTGCCACCAGCAGGGGACTAGATACGCAGTATTTT. Translated: CATSRGLDTQYF.

J is TRBJ2-2 and V is TRBV27; 10 nucleotides agree with TRBD2. CDR3 size: 16 residues. Germline CDR1 is MNHEY and CDR2 is SMNVEV (reference sequence). V lost 1 base and J lost 4; bases outside the gene matches: 3. CDR3 loop: CASSLLAGGPTGELFF. The CDR3 DNA sequence: TGTGCCAGCAGTTTATTAGCGGGGGGCCCCACCGGGGAGCTGTTTTTT.

The chain combines TRBV7-2 with TRBJ2-7, with 11 bases lining up with TRBD2. This CDR3 contains 14 residues. V lost 5 bases to trimming and J lost 3 bases; unmatched junction nucleotides: 3. The germline gives CDR1 SGHTA, CDR2 FQGNSA. The CDR3 DNA reads TGTGCCAGCAGCCGAACTAGCGGGGGCTACGAGCAGTACTTC. This encodes CASSRTSGGYEQYF.

The V call is TRBV7-2, the J call TRBJ1-6; a weak D match, TRBD1 (6 bases). Germline V lookup: CDR1 SGHTA, CDR2 FQGNSA. The CDR3 length is 14 residues. Trimming removed 6 bases from V and 10 bases from J, with 16 bases in between. CDR3 region: CASSSQGTGSPLHF. DNA for the CDR3: TGTGCCAGCAGTTCTCAGGGGACGGGGTCACCCCTCCACTTT.

CDR3: CASSNSGQGPIHYGYTF. CDR3 bases: TGTGCCAGCAGCAACTCGGGACAGGGGCCAATACACTATGGCTACACCTTC. The rearrangement uses TRBV21-1 and TRBJ1-2; whether TRBD1, the table's D call, matches the DNA was not checked. TRBV21-1 is recorded as a pseudogene. The CDR3 is made up of 17 amino acids.

The CDR3 loop is CASSSLVGRAYEQYF. The CDR3 coding sequence is TGTGCCAGCAGCTCCCTTGTCGGGAGGGCCTACGAGCAGTACTTC. The rearrangement uses TRBV11-2 and TRBJ2-5; 8 nucleotides match TRBD2. The DNA matches TRBJ2-7 better at its end, which makes the J call doubtful. The CDR3 runs 15 residues. CDR1 and CDR2 from the germline V gene are SGHAT and FQNNGV.

The V and J genes are TRBV7-9 and TRBJ2-2, with 7 bases that match TRBD2. V dropped 6 bases and J dropped 9; count of bases not matched to a gene: 4. The CDR3 has 12 amino acids. Germline loops: CDR1 SEHNR, CDR2 FQNEAQ (reference sequence). The CDR3 protein is CASRWTSRELFF. CDR3 bases: TGTGCCAGCAGGTGGACTAGTAGGGAGCTGTTTTTT.

The chain is built from TRBV6-1 and TRBJ1-4; 9 positions match TRBD1. The CDR3 length is 15 residues. J lost 8 bases, V lost 2 bases, and 6 bases had no gene match. Germline values: CDR1 MNHNS, CDR2 SASEGT. The CDR3 DNA is TGTGCCAGCAGTGAATTCGGGACAGGGTGGGAAAAACTGTTTTTT. Translation gives CASSEFGTGWEKLFF.

The J gene is TRBJ2-5, the V gene TRBV7-3; 11 nucleotides agree with TRBD2. The CDR3 totals 14 residues. Germline-derived CDR1 and CDR2 are SGHTA and FQGTGA. With V trimmed by 6 bases and J by 3 bases, 3 bases remained unmatched. This CDR3 is CASSPGLAEETQYF. CDR3 nucleotides: TGTGCCAGCAGTCCGGGACTAGCGGAAGAGACCCAGTACTTC.

The chain employs TRBV7-9 and TRBJ2-7, with 9 bases identical to TRBD1. Germline lookup yields CDR1 SEHNR and CDR2 FQNEAQ (reference sequence). V gave up 6 bases and J gave up 6 bases; unmatched junction bases: 6. The CDR3 spans 13 residues. DNA of the CDR3: TGTGCCAGCAGTACCCGGGACAGGGTCGAGCAGTACTTC. This gives the protein CASSTRDRVEQYF.

This chain links TRBV5-1 with TRBJ1-3; D perhaps matches TRBD1 (6 bases). The V end was cut by 6 bases, the J end by 4 bases, with 11 bases between. The germline gives CDR1 SGHRS, CDR2 YFSETQ. This CDR3 contains 13 residues. The CDR3, as DNA: TGCGCCAGCACCCCCCAGGGGGGAAACACCATATATTTT. Its translation is CASTPQGGNTIYF.

V is TRBV29-1 and J is TRBJ2-1; 9 bases agree with TRBD1. Germline-derived CDR1 and CDR2 are SQVTM and ANQGSEA. The junction had 25 bases not matched to a gene; V was cut back by 4 bases and J by 0 bases. CDR3 size: 22 residues. CDR3 amino acids: CSVVLGQGVPGTLTSSYNEQFF. The CDR3, as DNA: TGCAGCGTTGTGCTGGGACAGGGTGTCCCAGGTACCCTCACCAGCTCCTACAATGAGCAGTTCTTC.

The rearrangement joins TRBV5-1 to TRBJ2-3, with TRBD2 matching 12 bases. From germline, CDR1 is SGHRS and CDR2 YFSETQ. V shed 4 bases, J shed 6 bases, and the junction held 12 bases outside the gene matches. The CDR3 is made up of 17 amino acids. The CDR3 bases are TGCGCCAGCAGCATCGGACTAGCGGGAAGTCTCGCTGATACGCAGTATTTT. Translation gives CASSIGLAGSLADTQYF.

The V gene is TRBV28, the J gene TRBJ1-4; 10 nucleotides agree with TRBD1. Looked up from germline, CDR1 is MDHEN and CDR2 is SYDVKM. V lost 3 bases and J lost 8; bases outside the gene matches: 6. This CDR3 contains 15 residues. The CDR3 DNA sequence: TGTGCCAGCAGTTTCTTAGACAGGGGGCGCGAAAAACTGTTTTTT. Its protein product is CASSFLDRGREKLFF. Based on the CDR3 plus reference TRBV28 and TRBJ1-4, the full variable domain is DVKVTQSSRYLVKRTGEKVFLECVQDMDHENMFWYRQDPGLGLRLIYFSYDVKMKEKGDIPEGYSVSREKKERFSLILESASTNQTSMYLCASSFLDRGREKLFFGSGTQLSVL.